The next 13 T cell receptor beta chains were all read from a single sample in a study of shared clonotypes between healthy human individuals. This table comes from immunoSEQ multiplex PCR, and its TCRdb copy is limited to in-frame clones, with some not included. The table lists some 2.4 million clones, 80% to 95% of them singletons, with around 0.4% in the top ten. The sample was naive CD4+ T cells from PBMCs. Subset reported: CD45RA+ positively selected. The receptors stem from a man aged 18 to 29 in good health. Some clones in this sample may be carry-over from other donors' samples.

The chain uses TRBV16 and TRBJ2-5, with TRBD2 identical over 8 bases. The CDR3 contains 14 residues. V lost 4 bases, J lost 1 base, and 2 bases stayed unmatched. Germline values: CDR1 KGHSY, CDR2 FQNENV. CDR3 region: CASSRGRTQETQYF. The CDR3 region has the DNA TGTGCCAGCAGCCGCGGGAGGACCCAAGAGACCCAGTACTTC.

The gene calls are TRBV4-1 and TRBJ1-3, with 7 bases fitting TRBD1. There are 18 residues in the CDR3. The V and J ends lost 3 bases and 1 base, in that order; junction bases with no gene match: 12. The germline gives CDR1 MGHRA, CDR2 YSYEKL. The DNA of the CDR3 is TGCGCCAGCAGCCAGCAATCAACCACACAGGGGTCTGGAAACACCATATATTTT. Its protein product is CASSQQSTTQGSGNTIYF.

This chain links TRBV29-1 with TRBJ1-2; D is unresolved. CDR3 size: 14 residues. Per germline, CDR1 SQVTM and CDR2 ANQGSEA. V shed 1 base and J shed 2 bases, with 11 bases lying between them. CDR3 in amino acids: CSVEGWTGNYGYTF. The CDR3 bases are TGCAGCGTTGAAGGTTGGACGGGGAACTATGGCTACACCTTC.

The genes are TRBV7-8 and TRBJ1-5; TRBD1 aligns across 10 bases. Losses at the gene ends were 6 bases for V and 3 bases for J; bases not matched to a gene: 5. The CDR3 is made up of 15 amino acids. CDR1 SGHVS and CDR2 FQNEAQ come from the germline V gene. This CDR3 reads CASRTGQGDNQPQHF. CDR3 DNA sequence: TGTGCCAGCAGGACCGGACAGGGGGACAATCAGCCCCAGCATTTT.

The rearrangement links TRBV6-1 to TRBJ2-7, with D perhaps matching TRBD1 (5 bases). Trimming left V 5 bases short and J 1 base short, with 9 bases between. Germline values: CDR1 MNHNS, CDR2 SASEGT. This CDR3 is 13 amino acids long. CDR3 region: CASSLQASYEQYF. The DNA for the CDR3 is TGTGCCAGCAGTTTACAGGCTTCCTACGAGCAGTACTTC.

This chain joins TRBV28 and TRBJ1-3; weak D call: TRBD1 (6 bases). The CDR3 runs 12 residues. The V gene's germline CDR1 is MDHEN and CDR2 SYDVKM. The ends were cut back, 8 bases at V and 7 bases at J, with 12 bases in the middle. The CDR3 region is CASGLTGNTIYF. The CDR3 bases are TGTGCCAGCGGATTGACAGGCAACACCATATATTTT.

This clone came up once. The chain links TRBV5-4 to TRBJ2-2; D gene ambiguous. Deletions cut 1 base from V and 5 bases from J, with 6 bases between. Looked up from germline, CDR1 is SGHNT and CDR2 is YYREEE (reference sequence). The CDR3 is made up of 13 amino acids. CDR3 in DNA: TGTGCCAGCAGCTTGACCCCGACCGGGGAGCTGTTTTTT. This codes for CASSLTPTGELFF.

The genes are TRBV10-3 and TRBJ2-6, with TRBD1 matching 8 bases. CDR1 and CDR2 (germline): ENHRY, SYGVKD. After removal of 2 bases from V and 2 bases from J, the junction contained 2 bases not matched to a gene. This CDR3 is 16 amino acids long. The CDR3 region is CAISEGRGPGANVLTF. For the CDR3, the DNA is TGTGCCATCAGTGAGGGCAGGGGGCCTGGGGCCAACGTCCTGACTTTC.

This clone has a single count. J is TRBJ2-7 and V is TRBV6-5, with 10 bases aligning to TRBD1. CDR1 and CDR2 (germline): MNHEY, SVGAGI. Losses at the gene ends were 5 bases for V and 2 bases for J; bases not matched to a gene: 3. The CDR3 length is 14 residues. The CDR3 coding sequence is TGTGCCAGCAGTGCGGACAGGGGGACCTACGAGCAGTACTTC. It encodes CASSADRGTYEQYF.

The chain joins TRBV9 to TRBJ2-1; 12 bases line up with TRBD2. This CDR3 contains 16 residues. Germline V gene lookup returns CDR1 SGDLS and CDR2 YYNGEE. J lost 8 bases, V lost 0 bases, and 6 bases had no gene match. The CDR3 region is CASSVGTSGVGDEQFF. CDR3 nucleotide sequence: TGTGCCAGCAGCGTAGGGACTAGCGGGGTCGGGGATGAGCAGTTCTTC.

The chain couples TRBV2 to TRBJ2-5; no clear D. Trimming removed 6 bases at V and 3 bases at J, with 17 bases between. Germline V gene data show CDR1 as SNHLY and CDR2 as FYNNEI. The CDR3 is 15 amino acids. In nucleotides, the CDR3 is TGTGCCAGCAGCCGCCAAAGTGCAGGAGAAGAGACCCAGTACTTC. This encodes CASSRQSAGEETQYF.

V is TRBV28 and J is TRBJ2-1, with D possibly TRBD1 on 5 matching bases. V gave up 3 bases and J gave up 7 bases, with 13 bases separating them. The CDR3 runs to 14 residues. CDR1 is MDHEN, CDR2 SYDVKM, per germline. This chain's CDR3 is CASSFTGTRNEQFF. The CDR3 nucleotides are TGTGCCAGCAGTTTCACAGGAACGAGGAATGAGCAGTTCTTC.

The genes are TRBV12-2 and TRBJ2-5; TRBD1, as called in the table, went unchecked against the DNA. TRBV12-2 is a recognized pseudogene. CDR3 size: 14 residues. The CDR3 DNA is TGTGCAAGTCGCCCCCAGGGTACCCAGGGGGCCCAGTACTTC. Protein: CASRPQGTQGAQYF.